The T cell receptor (beta chain) described here comes from a study of blood T cell repertoires in COVID-19. Here immunoSEQ multiplex PCR was the method, and the copy in TCRdb shows in-frame clones only, minus some. This sample has about 300,000 clones, with roughly 91% found just once. The source material was peripheral blood. The receptor's source is a young woman with COVID-19, enrolled during active disease.

The CDR3 loop reads CASYQSGGGTDTQYF. The CDR3 DNA sequence: TGTGCCAGTTATCAGAGCGGGGGAGGCACAGATACGCAGTATTTT. The chain has TRBV19 and TRBJ2-3; TRBD2 aligns across 8 bases. Germline loops: CDR1 LNHDA, CDR2 SQIVND (reference sequence). V shed 8 bases, J shed 1 base, and the junction held 8 bases outside the gene matches. The length of the CDR3 is 15 residues.